The rows below give T cell receptor beta chains drawn from one sample of a study of T cells in Graves' hyperthyroidism and ophthalmopathy. TCRdb passed the multiplex PCR reads through MiXCR, listing each CDR3 protein once. The table has some 690,000 distinct CDR3 sequences, roughly 17% seen once. The sequencing input was blood. These receptors came from a man aged 50 or older with Graves' hyperthyroidism. Each CDR3 is given with its conserved first and last residue. The order of the fields is D gene, J gene, V gene, clone size, CDR3 protein, CDR3 DNA. The D gene is left open where the match is weak. Not every row has a clone size; where given, it reads once, few, many or a size class.

>TRBD1|TRBJ1-2|TRBV2|many
CASRGQGDYGYTF
TGTGCCAGCAGGGGACAGGGAGACTATGGCTACACCTTC
>TRBD2|TRBJ2-7|TRBV6-1|many
CASSPLASGYEQYF
TGTGCCAGCAGTCCACTAGCGTCGGGCTACGAGCAGTACTTC
>TRBD2|TRBJ2-1|TRBV13|few
CASSLQLAGGNEQFF
TGTGCCAGCAGCTTACAGCTAGCGGGAGGCAATGAGCAGTTCTTC
>NA|TRBJ2-3|TRBV20-1|many
CSASISATQYF
TGCAGTGCTAGTATTAGCGCTACGCAGTATTTT
>NA|TRBJ1-5|TRBV30|NA
CACNLNRDQPQHF
TGTGCCTGTAACCTAAATCGGGATCAGCCCCAGCATTTT
>TRBD1|TRBJ2-7|TRBV6-5|NA
CASSYNDRELYEQYF
TGTGCCAGCAGTTACAATGACAGGGAGCTCTACGAGCAGTACTTC
>NA|TRBJ2-2|TRBV9|many
CASSVAEGGYGGELFF
TGTGCCAGCAGCGTAGCTGAGGGGGGGTACGGCGGGGAGCTGTTTTTT
>TRBD1|TRBJ2-1|TRBV7-9|many
CASSLGTGHNEQFF
TGTGCCAGCAGCTTGGGGACAGGACACAATGAGCAGTTCTTC
>NA|TRBJ2-4|TRBV15|NA
CATSRDSSVYGNIQYF
TGTGCCACCAGCAGAGATTCGTCCGTTTATGGAAACATTCAGTACTTC
>NA|TRBJ2-1|TRBV7-3|many
CASSLTGGPDNEQFF
TGTGCCAGCAGCTTAACGGGGGGCCCAGACAATGAGCAGTTCTTC
>TRBD1|TRBJ1-5|TRBV19|NA
CASSLQGLPQHF
TGTGCCAGTAGTTTACAGGGGCTGCCCCAGCATTTT
>TRBD1|TRBJ2-1|TRBV9|many
CASSVQGADYNEQFF
TGTGCCAGCAGCGTTCAGGGGGCGGACTACAATGAGCAGTTCTTC
>NA|TRBJ2-7|TRBV13|NA
CASSPTGTSPYEQYF
TGTGCCAGCAGCCCCACCGGGACATCACCCTACGAGCAGTACTTC
>TRBD1|TRBJ2-1|TRBV11-2|NA
CASSLTGFGNNEQFF
TGTGCCAGCAGCCTGACAGGGTTTGGGAACAATGAGCAGTTCTTC
>NA|TRBJ1-4|TRBV4-3|NA
CASSQGVGGKLFF
TGCGCCAGCAGCCAAGGGGTGGGTGGGAAACTGTTTTTT
>TRBD2|TRBJ2-1|TRBV19|NA
CASSASPGLAYNEQFF
TGTGCCAGTAGTGCATCACCGGGACTAGCGTACAATGAGCAGTTCTTC